A selection of T cell receptor beta chains follows, all from one sample in a study of blood T cells in healthy people across ages. TCRdb recomputed calls from the 5' RACE reads with MiXCR, one row per CDR3 protein. The sample consists of approximately 690,000 distinct CDR3 sequences, roughly 58% of them appearing once. Sequences were obtained from blood. Receptor source: a man between 60 and 75 years old in good health. CDR3s include the opening cysteine and the closing phenylalanine or tryptophan. The order of the fields is D gene, J gene, V gene, clone size, CDR3 DNA, CDR3 protein. A D gene is named only where the DNA matches it firmly. The size field is filled for only some rows; it gives once, few, many or a size class.

TRBD1	TRBJ2-7	TRBV6-5	few	TGTGCCAGCAGTTACCGGGACAGGGGGCTTTACGAGCAGTACTTC	CASSYRDRGLYEQYF
-	TRBJ2-5	TRBV24-1	-	TGTGCCACCAGTGATCCAGGGAGTCGGACCCAGTACTTC	CATSDPGSRTQYF
-	TRBJ2-5	TRBV5-1	-	TGCGCCAGAATAGAGACCCAGTACTTC	CARIETQYF
-	TRBJ1-1	TRBV7-2	many	TGTGCCAGCAGCTCCGCTATCGTGGCCGTTGAAGCTTTCTTT	CASSSAIVAVEAFF
TRBD1	TRBJ1-2	TRBV29-1	few	TGCAGCGTTGTTGGGACAGGGGAATATGGCTACACCTTC	CSVVGTGEYGYTF
TRBD2	TRBJ2-5	TRBV7-9	-	TGTGCCAGCAGCTCCCTGGTGGGCGGGGGGGCAGAAGAGACCCAGTACTTC	CASSSLVGGGAEETQYF
TRBD1	TRBJ2-5	TRBV29-1	-	TGCAGCGCGGGGACAGGTCAAGAGACCCAGTACTTC	CSAGTGQETQYF
TRBD1	TRBJ2-5	TRBV7-9	-	TGTGCCAGCAGTCCCGGGACAGTTCCCCAAGAGACCCAGTACTTC	CASSPGTVPQETQYF
-	TRBJ1-6	TRBV4-2	-	TGTGCCAGCAGCCTTTTAGACGGGGACTATAATTCACCCCTCCACTTT	CASSLLDGDYNSPLHF
TRBD1	TRBJ2-5	TRBV10-3	-	TGTGCCATCAGCGATGACCCAGACAGGGACGTTCGGGTTGGACCCCAAGAGACCCAGTACTTC	CAISDDPDRDVRVGPQETQYF
TRBD2	TRBJ2-1	TRBV5-1	-	TGCGCCAGCAGCTTGACGGCTAGCGGGGGGGCCCTTTACAATGAGCAGTTCTTC	CASSLTASGGALYNEQFF
TRBD2	TRBJ2-7	TRBV15	few	TGTGCCACCAGCAGCCGGACTAGCGTCTCCTACGAGCAGTACTTC	CATSSRTSVSYEQYF
-	TRBJ1-1	TRBV7-8	-	TGTGCCTTCTCGGACCTCCCGGACACTGAAGCTTTCTTT	CAFSDLPDTEAFF
TRBD2	TRBJ2-1	TRBV20-1	-	TGCAGTGCTAGAGACAGCGGGGGGGCCAATGAGCAGTTCTTC	CSARDSGGANEQFF
TRBD1	TRBJ1-1	TRBV29-1	-	TGCAGCGTTAGACAGGGACAGGCTGAAGCTTTCTTT	CSVRQGQAEAFF
TRBD2	TRBJ2-5	TRBV5-6	few	TGTGCCAGCAGCTTACGCAGTAGCGGGGGGTTTGAGACCCAGTACTTC	CASSLRSSGGFETQYF
-	TRBJ2-1	TRBV2	few	TGTGCCAGCAGTGTCGGTTTCAATGAGCAGTTCTTC	CASSVGFNEQFF
-	TRBJ2-7	TRBV19	few	TGTGCCAGTAAGTTGCGGGGAAGTGGGTACGAGCAGTACTTC	CASKLRGSGYEQYF
-	TRBJ1-2	TRBV20-1	-	TGCAGTGCTAGGATCCACAGTCCTAACTATGGCTACACCTTC	CSARIHSPNYGYTF
TRBD1	TRBJ2-1	TRBV29-1	-	TGCAGCGTTGCAACAGGGGGCTCTGGGAATGAGCAGTTCTTC	CSVATGGSGNEQFF
-	TRBJ1-2	TRBV28	few	TGTGCCAGCAGTTTATCCAGGGGCTACACCTTC	CASSLSRGYTF
TRBD1	TRBJ1-4	TRBV5-1	-	TGCGCCAGCAGCTTGGAGGTACAGGGGGGAAGTGAAAAACTGTTTTTT	CASSLEVQGGSEKLFF
-	TRBJ2-7	TRBV9	once	TGTGCCAGCATCCAAATCCGGGGGACCAAACGCTCCTACGAGCAGTACTTC	CASIQIRGTKRSYEQYF
TRBD2	TRBJ2-5	TRBV11-2	-	TGTGCCAGCAGCCTGGGCGCTAGCGGGGTTCAAGAGACCCAGTACTTC	CASSLGASGVQETQYF
TRBD2	TRBJ2-5	TRBV3-1	-	TGTGCCAGCAGCCAAGTTGGGACTAGCCCCCAGGAGACCCAGTACTTC	CASSQVGTSPQETQYF
TRBD2	TRBJ2-5	TRBV7-7	few	TGTGCCAGCAGCTTAGTCCTAGCGGGGGGTGGAGAGACCCAGTACTTC	CASSLVLAGGGETQYF
TRBD2	TRBJ2-5	TRBV7-9	few	TGTGCCAGCAGCTCCCAGCGGGAGAGGGGAGAGACCCAGTACTTC	CASSSQRERGETQYF
-	TRBJ2-5	TRBV4-1	-	TGCGCCAGCAGCCAAGAACCCCCCAGAGGGAGCCGAGAGACCCAGTACTTC	CASSQEPPRGSRETQYF
-	TRBJ2-7	TRBV6-1	-	TGTGCCAGCAGTGAAGGGACGGTCTACGAGCAGTACTTC	CASSEGTVYEQYF